This T cell receptor beta chain appears in the sequencing data of a study of post-analysis software for immune sequencing data. The CDR3 is 16 amino acids. CDR1 and CDR2 (germline): MDHEN, SYDVKM. The J segment lost 2 bases and the V segment lost 7 bases, leaving 13 bases of the junction unmatched. General observations from the study: There were roughly five TRBV segments more frequent in patients than controls, and TRBV5-6, TRBV5-1 and TRBV20-1 were among them.

As concerns this clonotype: As yet, its antigen is unknown.

cDNA libraries of TCR beta carried unique molecular identifiers. MiXCR, applied by TCRdb to the PCR reads, yields one record per CDR3 protein. The table has 700,000 to 800,000 distinct CDR3 sequences, about 32% seen once. This rearrangement joins TRBV28 to TRBJ2-5; 7 bases are a match to TRBD2. Sequencing was performed on blood. The receptor was derived from a girl aged 5 to 17 with multiple sclerosis. The CDR3 DNA reads TGTGCCAGCACCTTAGTCGGCTGGGAGGGGCAAGAGACCCAGTACTTC. Its protein is CASTLVGWEGQETQYF.